These 26 T cell receptor beta chains came from one sample sequenced in a study of metastatic and nonmetastatic thyroid tumors. TCRdb redid the clone calls on the PCR reads using MiXCR. The sample shows roughly 6,600 clones, around 32% of them seen only once. Thyroid surgery was performed in patients who had received no treatment beforehand. The specimen sequenced was adjacent normal tissue. These receptors were collected from a female donor with papillary thyroid cancer or a benign thyroid nodule (not recorded which). Some clones in this sample may be carry-over from other donors' samples.

The gene calls are TRBV5-1 and TRBJ2-3, with 8 bases fitting TRBD2. The ends lost 2 bases at V and 1 base at J; junction bases unmatched: 6. The CDR3 is 16 amino acids. Per the germline V gene, CDR1 is SGHRS and CDR2 is YFSETQ. CDR3: CASSLNGTRGTDTQYF. In DNA, the CDR3 is TGCGCCAGCAGCTTAAACGGGACTAGAGGCACAGATACGCAGTATTTT.

By sample share, this clone is large. The chain uses TRBV19 and TRBJ2-7; D is unresolved. The CDR3 extends over 14 amino acids. Trimming stripped 6 bases from V and 5 bases from J, with 17 bases between. CDR1 is LNHDA, CDR2 SQIVND, per germline (reference sequence). CDR3: CASRWSPSSNEQYF. CDR3 bases: TGTGCCAGTAGATGGTCCCCTAGTTCCAACGAGCAGTACTTC.

The J gene is TRBJ2-1, the V gene TRBV11-1, with D tentatively TRBD2 (5 bases). With 5 bases removed from V and 1 base from J, the gap between germline ends came to 21 bases. Germline V gene data show CDR1 as SGHAT and CDR2 as FQDESV (reference sequence). The CDR3 is made up of 18 amino acids. DNA of the CDR3: TGTGCCAGCAGCCGCCGGGCCATACTAGGAGGATCCTACAATGAGCAGTTCTTC. It specifies CASSRRAILGGSYNEQFF.

This clone was seen only a few times. The chain links TRBV2 to TRBJ2-1; 8 bases align to TRBD1. With V trimmed by 4 bases and J by 3 bases, 5 bases remained unmatched. From germline, CDR1 is SNHLY and CDR2 FYNNEI. The CDR3 consists of 15 residues. The CDR3 DNA follows: TGTGCCAGCAGTGCAGGGGGCGCCCTCTACAATGAGCAGTTCTTC. Protein sequence: CASSAGGALYNEQFF.

This clone was seen a few times. This chain uses TRBV2 with TRBJ1-5; D might be TRBD1 (6 bases). V was clipped by 4 bases and J by 4 bases, with 14 bases between them. The CDR3 loop spans 15 amino acids. The germline V gene has CDR1 SNHLY and CDR2 FYNNEI. CDR3 in DNA: TGTGCCAGCAGTGTGGCACAGGGACTGAATCAGCCCCAGCATTTT. Translated: CASSVAQGLNQPQHF.

This clone has more than one count but fewer than ten. J is TRBJ1-2 and V is TRBV6-1; TRBD1 might be the D (5 bases). CDR3 length: 12 residues. Germline values: CDR1 MNHNS, CDR2 SASEGT. V was clipped by 6 bases and J by 7 bases, with 12 bases between them. In nucleotides, the CDR3 is TGTGCCAGCAGGGACGGGGCAGGTGGCTACACCTTC. Its translation: CASRDGAGGYTF.

This clone was seen more than once but under ten times. This chain connects TRBV27 to TRBJ1-5; D unresolved. The length of the CDR3 is 16 residues. The germline gives CDR1 MNHEY, CDR2 SMNVEV (reference sequence). Trimming removed 2 bases from V and 2 bases from J, with 13 bases in between. CDR3 region: CASSLVGARGNQPQHF. CDR3 sequence (DNA): TGTGCCAGCAGTTTAGTGGGAGCCCGGGGCAATCAGCCCCAGCATTTT.

The chain recombines TRBV20-1 with TRBJ1-1, with D unclear. Trimming stripped 5 bases from V and 0 bases from J, with 10 bases between. The CDR3 has 13 residues. CDR1 is DFQATT and CDR2 is SNEGSKA in the germline V gene (reference sequence). The CDR3 bases are TGCAGTGCTGGCAGGCGCATGAACACTGAAGCTTTCTTT. This encodes CSAGRRMNTEAFF.

About this clone itself: Other DNA sequences within the sample encode an identical CDR3. This chain connects TRBV28 to TRBJ1-6, with 11 bases lining up with TRBD1. Germline V gene lookup returns CDR1 MDHEN and CDR2 SYDVKM. CDR3 length: 14 amino acids. Trimming took 5 bases from V and 9 from J; bases not matched to a gene: 3. The CDR3 DNA reads TGTGCCAGCAGTAGGACAGGGGGCGGTTCACCCCTCCACTTT. Translated: CASSRTGGGSPLHF.

This chain uses TRBV5-1 with TRBJ2-7; possible D gene TRBD1, 5 bases. Trimming shortened V by 2 bases and J by 7 bases, and 13 bases separated the two germline ends. This CDR3 spans 13 amino acids. The V gene's germline CDR1 is SGHRS and CDR2 YFSETQ. CDR3 amino acids: CASSLEVRGEQYF. CDR3 bases: TGCGCCAGCAGCTTAGAAGTAAGGGGTGAGCAGTACTTC.

This chain joins TRBV11-2 and TRBJ1-5; TRBD1 aligns across 8 bases. V gave up 5 bases and J gave up 5 bases; unmatched junction bases: 11. The V gene's germline CDR1 is SGHAT and CDR2 FQNNGV. This CDR3 is 16 amino acids long. CDR3 coding DNA: TGTGCCAGCAGCGAAAGAGAGGACAGGGACGATCAGCCCCAGCATTTT. Translation gives CASSEREDRDDQPQHF.

Concerning this clone itself: The junction shows a germline mismatch at one end, possibly a read error. The rearrangement uses TRBV20-1 and TRBJ1-2; D is unresolved. The CDR3 covers 14 residues. CDR1 DFQATT and CDR2 SNEGSKA come from the germline V gene (reference sequence). This CDR3 reads CSARAQWIGGGYTF. The CDR3 nucleotides are TGCAGTGCCAGAGCCCAGTGGATAGGTGGTGGCTACACCTTC.

The chain employs TRBV2 and TRBJ2-2; no definite D call. V was cut by 2 bases and J by 7 bases, with 5 bases left in between. Per the germline V gene, CDR1 is SNHLY and CDR2 is FYNNEI. CDR3 length: 12 residues. CDR3 loop: CASSEQNGELFF. The DNA for the CDR3 is TGTGCCAGCAGTGAACAGAACGGGGAGCTGTTTTTT.

The chain employs TRBV20-1 and TRBJ1-1, with a possible D match to TRBD1 (6 bases). In germline, CDR1 is DFQATT, CDR2 SNEGSKA (reference sequence). Trimming stripped 7 bases from V and 2 bases from J, with 17 bases between. This CDR3 spans 14 amino acids. The CDR3 spells CSGSRGNRNTEAFF. The CDR3 DNA is TGCAGTGGCAGTAGGGGGAATCGAAACACTGAAGCTTTCTTT.

This clone has a handful of counts. The chain joins TRBV20-1 to TRBJ2-7; D is possibly TRBD1 or TRBD2 (5 bases each). V was shortened by 1 base and J by 2 bases, with 9 bases between the two germline ends. The germline gives CDR1 DFQATT, CDR2 SNEGSKA (reference sequence). The CDR3 contains 13 residues. The CDR3 nucleotides read TGCAGTGCTAGAGCAAGGGACGCCTACGAGCAGTACTTC. Its translation: CSARARDAYEQYF.

The J gene is TRBJ2-5, the V gene TRBV7-2; D is perhaps TRBD1 (5 bases). Trimming shortened V by 1 base and J by 0 bases, and 9 bases separated the two germline ends. This CDR3 comprises 15 residues. Per the germline V gene, CDR1 is SGHTA and CDR2 is FQGNSA. CDR3 amino acids: CASSLVAGYQETQYF. The CDR3 DNA reads TGTGCCAGCAGCTTAGTGGCAGGGTACCAAGAGACCCAGTACTTC. Looking up the rest from reference TRBV7-2 and TRBJ2-5 gives the full variable domain: GAGVSQSPSNKVTEKGKDVELRCDPISGHTALYWYRQSLGQGLEFLIYFQGNSAPDKSGLPSDRFSAERTGGSVSTLTIQRTQQEDSAVYLCASSLVAGYQETQYFGPGTRLLVL.

This clone occurred a few times. The CDR3 region is CASSSPLSEQYF. DNA of the CDR3: TGTGCCAGCAGTTCCCCTTTGTCCGAGCAGTACTTC. The V call is TRBV28, the J call TRBJ2-7; D ambiguous. The CDR3 is made up of 12 amino acids. V was cut by 4 bases and J by 6 bases, with 10 bases left in between. Germline assignment: CDR1 MDHEN and CDR2 SYDVKM.

This clone was observed a few times. The sample holds other DNA sequences that translate to the same CDR3. The V call is TRBV27, the J call TRBJ2-7; maybe TRBD2 (5 bases). Trimming pared 5 bases from V and 0 bases from J, leaving 11 bases between. From germline, CDR1 is MNHEY and CDR2 SMNVEV (reference sequence). This CDR3 has 14 residues. This CDR3 reads CASSLTTNSYEQYF. CDR3 in DNA: TGTGCCAGCAGTCTGACTACCAACTCCTACGAGCAGTACTTC.

Only a few counts were recorded for this clone. The sample contains more than one DNA sequence encoding this CDR3. The chain carries TRBV2 and TRBJ1-1; D may be TRBD1 (5 bases). There are 12 residues in the CDR3. Germline CDR1 is SNHLY and CDR2 is FYNNEI. V was trimmed by 7 bases and J by 2 bases, leaving 8 bases between them. CDR3 sequence (DNA): TGTGCCAGCAAAAGGGGTAACACTGAAGCTTTCTTT. Protein sequence: CASKRGNTEAFF.

This clone came up a few times. V is TRBV6-1 and J is TRBJ2-1; the D is unclear. Germline-derived CDR1 and CDR2 are MNHNS and SASEGT. V was clipped by 5 bases and J by 8 bases, with 13 bases between them. The CDR3 covers 13 residues. CDR3 in DNA: TGTGCCAGCAGTTCCCCATCTAGGGATGAGCAGTTCTTC. Its protein product is CASSSPSRDEQFF.

By sample share, this clone is large. The chain links TRBV7-9 to TRBJ2-1, with 9 bases matching TRBD2. The CDR3 has 19 residues. V dropped 2 bases and J dropped 3; count of bases not matched to a gene: 14. Germline V gene data show CDR1 as SEHNR and CDR2 as FQNEAQ (reference sequence). CDR3 nucleotides: TGTGCCAGCAGCTTAAGCAGGGTCCAAGCGGGGGGACTCTACAATGAGCAGTTCTTC. It yields the protein CASSLSRVQAGGLYNEQFF.

This clone is medium-sized within its sample. V and J are TRBV10-1 and TRBJ2-3; D gene unclear. The V and J ends lost 2 bases and 6 bases respectively, with 9 bases between them. The CDR3 is made up of 13 amino acids. CDR1 is WNHNN and CDR2 is SYGVQD in the germline V gene (reference sequence). In DNA, the CDR3 is TGCGCCAGCAGTGAGCGGCCCGGGGATACGCAGTATTTT. Translated, it gives CASSERPGDTQYF.

The table lists this clone with a few counts. The chain links TRBV28 to TRBJ2-2; D not resolved. V dropped 1 base and J dropped 1 base, with 4 bases sitting between them. The CDR3 has 14 residues. Germline CDR1 MDHEN, CDR2 SYDVKM. DNA for the CDR3: TGTGCCAGCAGTTTATCAGGGAACACCGGGGAGCTGTTTTTT. Translating gives CASSLSGNTGELFF.

The CDR3 DNA sequence: TGTGCCGGCATTTATGAACAGGGTACCGAGCAGTACTTC. It is translated as CAGIYEQGTEQYF. The V and J genes are TRBV6-5 and TRBJ2-7; weak D call: TRBD1 (6 bases). Germline V gene data show CDR1 as MNHEY and CDR2 as SVGAGI. The CDR3 runs 13 residues. V lost 11 bases to trimming and J lost 6 bases, with 20 bases between them.

This rearrangement joins TRBV28 to TRBJ1-2; D perhaps matches TRBD1 (5 bases). Germline V gives CDR1 MDHEN, CDR2 SYDVKM. V was cut by 3 bases and J by 3 bases, with 5 bases left in between. There are 12 residues in the CDR3. Here the CDR3 DNA reads TGTGCCAGCAGTTTGGGACACTATGGCTACACCTTC. Its protein is CASSLGHYGYTF.

This clone has just a few counts. One end of the junction is discordant with germline, which a read error may explain. The chain joins TRBV28 to TRBJ1-2; perhaps TRBD1 as D (6 bases). This CDR3 region has 15 residues. Germline V gene data show CDR1 as MDHEN and CDR2 as SYDVKM. In DNA form, the CDR3 reads TGTGTCAGCATTGCGGGACAATCCCAAGTGGAGGGCCACACCTTC. This encodes CVSIAGQSQVEGHTF.